The clone carrying this T cell receptor (beta chain) has only a few counts. This sample is drawn from a study of T-cell reconstitution after alpha-beta-depleted transplantation in children. Germline values: CDR1 MNHEY, CDR2 SVGAGI. The V and J ends lost 5 bases and 2 bases, in that order; junction bases with no gene match: 4. The CDR3 totals 16 residues. Using unique molecular identifiers, the investigators prepared the TCRbeta library. TCRdb analysed the PCR reads with MiXCR anew, one entry per CDR3 protein. The sample carries some 290,000 distinct CDR3 sequences, 23% recorded once. The material was PBMCs, mostly from graft donor cells, obtained 180 days after TCRalphabeta/CD19-depleted stem cell transplant. This chain uses TRBV6-5 with TRBJ2-2, with 11 nucleotides matching TRBD2. This receptor was obtained from a male patient aged 10-17 years who had a stem cell transplant for acute lymphoblastic leukemia, so the T cells may come from the graft donor. The DNA of the CDR3 is TGTGCCAGCAGTAACCTAGCGGGAGGTAACACCGGGGAGCTGTTTTTT. Its protein product is CASSNLAGGNTGELFF.